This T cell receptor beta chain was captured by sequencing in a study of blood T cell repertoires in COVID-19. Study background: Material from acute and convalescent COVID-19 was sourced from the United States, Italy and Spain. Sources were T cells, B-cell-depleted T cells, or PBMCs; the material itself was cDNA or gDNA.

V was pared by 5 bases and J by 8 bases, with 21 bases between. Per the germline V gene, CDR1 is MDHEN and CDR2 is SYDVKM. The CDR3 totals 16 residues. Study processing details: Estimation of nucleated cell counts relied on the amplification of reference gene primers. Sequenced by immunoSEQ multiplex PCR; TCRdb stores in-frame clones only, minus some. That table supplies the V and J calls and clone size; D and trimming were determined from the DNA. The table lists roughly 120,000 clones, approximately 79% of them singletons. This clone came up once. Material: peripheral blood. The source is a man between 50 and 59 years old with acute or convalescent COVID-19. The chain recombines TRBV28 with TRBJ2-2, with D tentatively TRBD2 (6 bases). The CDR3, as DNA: TGTGCCAGCAGTCCGAGACCGGGACTCCCCAGGGGGGAGCTGTTTTTT. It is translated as CASSPRPGLPRGELFF.